This paragraph covers one T cell receptor beta chain sequence. Its antigen is not identified. Investigators reverse transcribed all isolated RNA, so they sequenced expressed TCRB transcripts. Clones were sequenced by immunoSEQ multiplex PCR, and TCRdb holds only the in-frame ones, with some missing. The sample includes about 650,000 clones, roughly 12% of them seen just once. The V segment lost 7 bases and the J segment 0 bases; nucleotides outside the gene matches: 11. In germline, CDR1 is MGHDK, CDR2 SYGVNS. The CDR3 contains 17 residues. This entry belongs to a study of beta chain features in type 1 diabetes. Regarding the study as a whole: Shorter TCRB CDR3s, moderately but significantly so, were found in Type 1 diabetes patients in all four CD4+ subsets.

The specimen sequenced was naive CD4+ T cells from blood. This TCR derives from a young man with type 1 diabetes. J is TRBJ1-1 and V is TRBV25-1, with 10 nucleotides matching TRBD1. CDR3 in amino acids: CASIARDRGLMNTEAFF. In nucleotides, the CDR3 is TGTGCCAGCATTGCAAGGGACAGGGGCCTCATGAACACTGAAGCTTTCTTT.